One and the same sample provided the 5 T cell receptor beta chains below, sequenced in a study of CD8+CD57+ T cells in acquired aplastic anemia. The template used for profiling TCR beta VDJ and CDR3 was genomic DNA. TCRdb re-analysed the reads in MiXCR, keeping a single row per CDR3 protein. The data hold some 120,000 distinct CDR3 sequences, with around 50% observed a single time. The sample was sorted CD4+, CD8+, or CD8+CD57+ T cells (not recorded which) from PBMCs. Every receptor here comes from a human donor in good health, serving as a control.

This clonotype is a singleton in its sample. A much larger clone is a single base away; this may be a read error. This rearrangement joins TRBV18 to TRBJ2-7, with D perhaps matching TRBD1 or TRBD2 (6 bases each). The CDR3 is 16 amino acids. Germline loops: CDR1 KGHSH, CDR2 LQKENI. Written as DNA, the CDR3 is TGTGCCAGATCACCTTTCTCGGGGGCGGCTCTCCTGGAGCAGTACTTC. Its translation: CARSPFSGAALLEQYF.

This clonotype has ten or more counts. The chain employs TRBV7-8 and TRBJ2-2; TRBD1 might be the D (6 bases). Per the germline V gene, CDR1 is SGHVS and CDR2 is FQNEAQ. V lost 5 bases to trimming and J lost 5 bases, with 9 bases between them. CDR3 length: 13 residues. The CDR3 region has the DNA TGTGCCAGCAGCCCAGGGACAACCGGGGAGCTGTTTTTT. This encodes CASSPGTTGELFF.

The V and J genes are TRBV2 and TRBJ1-2, with D tentatively TRBD1 (6 bases). The CDR3 length is 13 residues. V was pared by 7 bases and J by 5 bases, with 14 bases between. Looked up from germline, CDR1 is SNHLY and CDR2 is FYNNEI. The CDR3 nucleotides are TGTGCCAGCACTCGGGACACCTCTTATGGCTACACCTTC. Its protein product is CASTRDTSYGYTF. The whole variable domain, filled in from reference TRBV2 and TRBJ1-2, reads EPEVTQTPSHQVTQMGQEVILRCVPISNHLYFYWYRQILGQKVEFLVSFYNNEISEKSEIFDDQFSVERPDGSNFTLKIRSTKLEDSAMYFCASTRDTSYGYTFGSGTRLTVV.

With regard to this clonotype: This may stem from a read error, because a much larger clone lies one nucleotide away. The genes are TRBV5-1 and TRBJ2-3; a weak D match, TRBD1 (5 bases). V lost 6 bases, J lost 2 bases, and 16 bases lay in between. This CDR3 has 15 amino acids. Per the germline V gene, CDR1 is SGHRS and CDR2 is YFSETQ. CDR3 sequence reads: CASTRAAQFTDTQYF. CDR3 DNA: TGCGCCAGCACCAGGGCAGCCCAGTTCACAGATACGCAGTATTTT. Full variable domain (remainder filled in from reference TRBV5-1 and TRBJ2-3): KAGVTQTPRYLIKTRGQQVTLSCSPISGHRSVSWYQQTPGQGLQFLFEYFSETQRNKGNFPGRFSGRQFSNSRSEMNVSTLELGDSALYLCASTRAAQFTDTQYFGPGTRLTVL.

The chain links TRBV6-5 to TRBJ2-1; D is uncertain. Germline lookup yields CDR1 MNHEY and CDR2 SVGAGI. Between the trimmed V and J ends, which lost 4 bases and 3 bases, there was a span of 7 bases. The CDR3 totals 13 residues. CDR3 coding DNA: TGTGCCAGCAGTTCCTCGGACTACAATGAGCAGTTCTTC. It codes for CASSSSDYNEQFF.